A single sample gave rise to the 4 T cell receptor beta chains below, sequenced in a study of OX40 agonist ivuxolimab in advanced cancers. Only in-frame clones appear in the TCRdb table, and some are missing; sequencing was by immunoSEQ multiplex PCR. The profile covers around 80,000 clones, with roughly 90% appearing a single time and roughly 0.6% taken by the ten largest. Sample: CD4+ or CD8+ T cells sorted from blood, taken in a trial of the OX40 agonist ivuxolimab. Receptors originate from an adult with an advanced solid tumor such as melanoma, head and neck, liver or kidney cancer.

The chain is built from TRBV5-1 and TRBJ2-3; 15 nucleotides agree with TRBD2. Germline-derived CDR1 and CDR2 are SGHRS and YFSETQ. V was clipped by 4 bases and J by 0 bases; unmatched bases: 12. The CDR3 contains 20 residues. The CDR3 spells CASSPGLAGGGGPSTDTQYF. The CDR3, as DNA: TGCGCCAGCAGCCCGGGACTAGCGGGAGGAGGGGGACCTAGCACAGATACGCAGTATTTT.

J is TRBJ2-2 and V is TRBV19, with D unclear. Deletions cut 10 bases from V and 0 bases from J, with 12 bases between. The CDR3 is 14 residues long. Per germline, CDR1 LNHDA and CDR2 SQIVND (reference sequence). CDR3 sequence: CATIKQANTGELFF. The CDR3 region has the DNA TGTGCCACCATAAAGCAGGCGAACACCGGGGAGCTGTTTTTT.

J is TRBJ1-2 and V is TRBV6-5; D is possibly TRBD1 (5 bases). This CDR3 has 13 residues. V shed 5 bases and J shed 5 bases, with 12 bases lying between them. Germline V gene lookup returns CDR1 MNHEY and CDR2 SVGAGI. The CDR3 nucleotides are TGTGCCAGCAGTACGACAGAAAGATATGGCTACACCTTC. Its translation: CASSTTERYGYTF.

This chain uses TRBV10-3 with TRBJ1-1; D is uncertain. V was shortened by 5 bases and J by 2 bases, with 12 bases between the two germline ends. The CDR3 is made up of 14 amino acids. Germline lookup yields CDR1 ENHRY and CDR2 SYGVKD. The CDR3: CAISWEKTNTEAFF. In DNA form, the CDR3 reads TGTGCCATCAGTTGGGAGAAAACTAACACTGAAGCTTTCTTT.